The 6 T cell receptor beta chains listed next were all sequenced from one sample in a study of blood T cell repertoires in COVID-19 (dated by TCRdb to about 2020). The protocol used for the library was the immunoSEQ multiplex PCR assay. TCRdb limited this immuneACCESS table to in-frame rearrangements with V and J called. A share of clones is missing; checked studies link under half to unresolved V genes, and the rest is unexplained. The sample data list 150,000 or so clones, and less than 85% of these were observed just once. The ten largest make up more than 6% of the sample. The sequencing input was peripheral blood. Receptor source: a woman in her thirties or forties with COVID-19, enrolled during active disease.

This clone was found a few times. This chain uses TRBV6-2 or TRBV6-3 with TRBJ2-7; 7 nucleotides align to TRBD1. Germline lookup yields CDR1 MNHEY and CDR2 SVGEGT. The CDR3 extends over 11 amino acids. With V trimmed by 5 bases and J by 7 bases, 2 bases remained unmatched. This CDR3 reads CASSVQGEQYF. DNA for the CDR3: TGTGCCAGCAGTGTACAGGGGGAGCAGTACTTC.

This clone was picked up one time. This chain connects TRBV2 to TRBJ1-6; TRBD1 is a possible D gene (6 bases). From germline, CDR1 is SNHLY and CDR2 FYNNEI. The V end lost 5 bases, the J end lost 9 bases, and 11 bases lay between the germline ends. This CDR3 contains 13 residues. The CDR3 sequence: CASSPGHVSPLHF. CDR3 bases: TGTGCCAGCAGTCCGGGACATGTTTCACCCCTCCACTTT. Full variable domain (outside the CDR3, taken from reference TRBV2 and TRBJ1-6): EPEVTQTPSHQVTQMGQEVILRCVPISNHLYFYWYRQILGQKVEFLVSFYNNEISEKSEIFDDQFSVERPDGSNFTLKIRSTKLEDSAMYFCASSPGHVSPLHFGNGTRLTVT.

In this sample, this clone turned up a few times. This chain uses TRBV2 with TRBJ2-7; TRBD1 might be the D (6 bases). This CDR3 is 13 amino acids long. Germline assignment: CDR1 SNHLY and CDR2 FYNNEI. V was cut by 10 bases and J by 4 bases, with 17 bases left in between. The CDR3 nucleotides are TGTGCCACCAGGGACCTCACAGGGTACGAGCAGTACGTC. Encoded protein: CATRDLTGYEQYV.

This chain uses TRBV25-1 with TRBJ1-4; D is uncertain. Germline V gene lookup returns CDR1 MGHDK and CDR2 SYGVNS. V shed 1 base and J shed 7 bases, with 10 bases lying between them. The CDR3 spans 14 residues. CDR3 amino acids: CASSEFGGSEKLFF. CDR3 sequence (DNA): TGTGCCAGCAGTGAATTCGGCGGCAGTGAAAAACTGTTTTTT.

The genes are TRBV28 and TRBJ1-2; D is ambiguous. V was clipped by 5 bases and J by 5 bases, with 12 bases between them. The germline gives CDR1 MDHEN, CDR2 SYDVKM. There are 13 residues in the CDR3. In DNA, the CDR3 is TGTGCCAGCAGTCGAGGACTCGCGTATGGCTACACCTTC. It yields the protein CASSRGLAYGYTF.

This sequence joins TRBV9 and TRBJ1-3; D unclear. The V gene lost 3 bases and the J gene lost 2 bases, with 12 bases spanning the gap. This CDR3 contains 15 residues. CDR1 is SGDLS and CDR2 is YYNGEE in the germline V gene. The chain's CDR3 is CASSAEGSAGNTIYF. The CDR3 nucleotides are TGTGCCAGCAGCGCCGAGGGATCGGCTGGAAACACCATATATTTT.